This paragraph covers one T cell receptor beta chain sequence. Its antigen remains unidentified. The record originates from a study of cytomegalovirus exposure and HLA in healthy donors. Overall study findings and caveats: There were several of the most significant clusters that appeared linked to common viral pathogens in a later analysis. Analyses of presence and absence presupposed an approximately uniform sequencing depth across donors.

Between the trimmed V and J ends, which lost 2 bases and 7 bases, there was a span of 11 bases. This CDR3 contains 13 residues. Germline CDR1 reads ENHRY; CDR2 reads SYGVKD. The PCR used 60 Vbeta and 13 Jbeta primers. Profiled with immunoSEQ multiplex PCR; TCRdb holds only in-frame clones, not every one. Its clone listing holds about 130,000 clones. Specimen: PBMCs. This TCR derives from a young man in good health and CMV-seronegative. This chain connects TRBV10-3 to TRBJ1-1; tentative D call: TRBD1 (6 bases). For the CDR3, the DNA is TGTGCCATCAGTGAGAAGGGGGGGATTGAAGCTTTCTTT. It specifies CAISEKGGIEAFF.